These T cell receptor beta chains were read from a single sample in a study of blood T cells in healthy people across ages. TCRdb analysed the 5' RACE reads with MiXCR anew, one entry per CDR3 protein. The sample yields about 1,400,000 distinct CDR3 sequences, approximately 59% seen once. Sequenced sample: blood. The receptors originated from a man aged 18 to 30 in good health. CDR3s include the opening cysteine and the closing phenylalanine or tryptophan. D genes are given only for firm matches. The listing skips clone size in some rows; elsewhere it reads once, few, many or a size class.

j_gene | v_gene | d_gene | abundance | CDR3nt | CDR3aa
TRBJ2-1 | TRBV4-1 | TRBD2 | few | TGCGCCAGCAGACGTATAGCGGGGGAATACAATGAGCAGTTCTTC | CASRRIAGEYNEQFF
TRBJ2-5 | TRBV28 | - | - | TGTGCCAGCAGTTTGGGGTTTTGGGGGCGAGAGACCCAGTACTTC | CASSLGFWGRETQYF
TRBJ2-7 | TRBV20-1 | TRBD2 | - | TGCAGTGCCATTACTAGCGGGAGACCCTCCTACGAGCAGTACTTC | CSAITSGRPSYEQYF
TRBJ2-7 | TRBV6-1 | - | few | TGTGCCAGCAGTGAGTTTGGCGAGCAGTACTTC | CASSEFGEQYF
TRBJ2-7 | TRBV10-3 | TRBD1 | - | TGTGCCACCAATGACAGGGGGACAGGGACCTACGAGCAGTACTTC | CATNDRGTGTYEQYF
TRBJ2-5 | TRBV20-1 | - | - | TGCAGTGCCCTGGAGACCTTTGGGGGAGAGACCCAGTACTTC | CSALETFGGETQYF
TRBJ2-1 | TRBV14 | TRBD2 | few | TGTGCCAGCAGCCAAGATCGAATTGGGACTAGCAATGAGCAGTTCTTC | CASSQDRIGTSNEQFF
TRBJ2-5 | TRBV12-3/TRBV12-4 | TRBD1 | - | TGTGCCAGCAGGGATAGGGGACAGGGGCGCGAGACCCAGTACTTC | CASRDRGQGRETQYF
TRBJ2-4 | TRBV12-3/TRBV12-4 | - | few | TGTGCCAGCAGCCCCGATACCTCGCAGTACTTC | CASSPDTSQYF
TRBJ1-2 | TRBV3-1 | - | - | TGTGCCAGCAGCCAAACCCAGGGAGGACCGTATGGCTACACCTTC | CASSQTQGGPYGYTF
TRBJ2-7 | TRBV3-1 | TRBD1 | once | TGTGCCAGCAGCCGGTTACAGGGGGTCGAGCAGTACTTC | CASSRLQGVEQYF
TRBJ2-7 | TRBV20-1 | - | - | TGCAGTGACAATTCAAAGGACAGAACCTACAATGAGCAGTACTTC | CSDNSKDRTYNEQYF
TRBJ1-1 | TRBV29-1 | - | - | TGCAGCGGGGAATCCATGAACACTGAAGCTTTCTTT | CSGESMNTEAFF
TRBJ2-1 | TRBV29-1 | - | few | TGCAGCGTTGACAGGGATATCAACAATGAGCAGTTCTTC | CSVDRDINNEQFF
TRBJ2-2 | TRBV11-2 | TRBD1 | - | TGTGCCAGCAGCTTAGCGAGGACAGGGCCCTCCGGGGAGCTGTTTTTT | CASSLARTGPSGELFF
TRBJ2-7 | TRBV15 | - | - | TGTGCCACCAGCAGCGGACTTAACTACGAGCAGTACTTC | CATSSGLNYEQYF
TRBJ1-2 | TRBV10-1 | TRBD1 | - | TGCGCCAGCAGTGTCAACAGGGGGATTTACACCTTC | CASSVNRGIYTF
TRBJ2-1 | TRBV4-2 | - | - | TGTGCCAGCAGCCAAGCGACTGCCGGCGAGCAGTTCTTC | CASSQATAGEQFF
TRBJ2-7 | TRBV12-3/TRBV12-4 | - | - | TGTGCCAGCAGTTCATATTATTCCCGGGATGACTACGAGCAGAACTTC | CASSSYYSRDDYEQNF
TRBJ2-6 | TRBV15 | - | few | TGTGCCACCAGCGACTACCTATACTCTGGGGCCAACGTCCTGACTTTC | CATSDYLYSGANVLTF
TRBJ1-1 | TRBV6-5 | - | - | TGTGCCAGCAGTTCTGCATGCACTGAAGCTTTCTTT | CASSSACTEAFF
TRBJ2-3 | TRBV20-1 | TRBD1 | - | TGCAGTGCCCTGACAGGGGGCGGGACAGATACGCAGTATTTT | CSALTGGGTDTQYF
TRBJ1-2 | TRBV4-1 | TRBD1 | - | TGCGCCAGCAGCCCAACCCTCACACAGGGGGCGAGCTATGGCTACACCTTC | CASSPTLTQGASYGYTF
TRBJ1-2 | TRBV6-5 | - | - | TGTGCCAGCAGTTACTTGGTGACCGGGGGCTACACCTTC | CASSYLVTGGYTF
TRBJ2-3 | TRBV10-3 | - | - | TGTGCCATCAGTGAGGGCTTCACAGATACGCAGTATTTT | CAISEGFTDTQYF
TRBJ1-5 | TRBV6-2/TRBV6-3 | TRBD1 | - | TGTGCCAGCAAACAAGGGACAGGGGTTCAGCCCCAGCATTTT | CASKQGTGVQPQHF
TRBJ1-2 | TRBV4-1 | - | few | TGCGCCAGCAGCCAAGTTGCGACAGGCGAGCTTGGCTACACCTTC | CASSQVATGELGYTF
TRBJ2-7 | TRBV28 | - | - | TGTGCCAGCAGTTCGACTCCAGACAGCTCCTACGAGCAGTACTTC | CASSSTPDSSYEQYF
TRBJ2-1 | TRBV14 | TRBD1 | few | TGTGCCAGCAGCCAACTAGGGACAGGGGCTTACAATGAGCAGTTCTTC | CASSQLGTGAYNEQFF
TRBJ2-4 | TRBV7-9 | TRBD2 | - | TGTGCCAGCAGCTTATCTTCGGGAGGGACCAAAAACATTCAGTACTTC | CASSLSSGGTKNIQYF
TRBJ1-2 | TRBV7-9 | - | few | TGTGCCAGCAGTTCAGGCCCACGCTATGGCTACACCTTC | CASSSGPRYGYTF
TRBJ1-2 | TRBV20-1 | - | - | TGCAGTGCTAGAGATTCGGGGCTTTCCACGCCCCGTGACTATGGCTACACCTTC | CSARDSGLSTPRDYGYTF
TRBJ1-2 | TRBV5-1 | - | few | TGCGCCAGCAGCCCAACTGCGACCGAAGTCTATGGCTACACCTTC | CASSPTATEVYGYTF
TRBJ2-1 | TRBV6-6 | TRBD2 | - | TGTGCCAGCAGTCCCAGCGGACTAGCGGGAGACAAGGAGCAGTTCTTC | CASSPSGLAGDKEQFF
TRBJ2-5 | TRBV27 | TRBD2 | once | TGTGCCAGCAGTCCAGCGGGGTCTGGCTATGGGACCCAGTACTTC | CASSPAGSGYGTQYF
TRBJ2-3 | TRBV6-5 | - | - | TGTGCCAGCAGTTACTCGATTAACTCGAGGGATACGCAGTATTTT | CASSYSINSRDTQYF
TRBJ2-7 | TRBV20-1 | - | few | TGCAGTGCTAGACAGGACTTCCCTGGCGAGCAGTACTTC | CSARQDFPGEQYF
TRBJ1-4 | TRBV6-5 | - | - | TGTGCCAGCAGTGTCCAGGGAGGTGTTGAAAAACTGTTTTTT | CASSVQGGVEKLFF
TRBJ2-6 | TRBV2 | - | - | TGTGCCGGCGGGGACGGAGAGACTGGGGCCAACGTCCTGACTTTC | CAGGDGETGANVLTF
TRBJ2-4 | TRBV7-9 | - | - | TGTGCCAGCAGTTTCAATACGGGGGAGCAGTACTTC | CASSFNTGEQYF
TRBJ2-1 | TRBV12-5 | - | - | TGTGCTAGTGCCCCACCCATGGGAATGCGGGATAACTACAATGAGCAGTTCTTC | CASAPPMGMRDNYNEQFF
TRBJ2-7 | TRBV2 | TRBD1 | - | TGTGCCAGCAGTCGACACAGGGGGGACCTTCAGGGCTACGAGCAGTACTTC | CASSRHRGDLQGYEQYF
TRBJ2-7 | TRBV20-1 | - | - | TGCAGTGCTAGAACGCTAGACGGGAGTCCCTACGAGCAGTACTTC | CSARTLDGSPYEQYF
TRBJ2-2 | TRBV6-1 | - | - | TGTGCCACATTTGACTTTCCCGGGGAGCTGTTTTTT | CATFDFPGELFF
TRBJ2-3 | TRBV10-1 | TRBD2 | - | TGCGCCAGCAGTGTCGGGACTAGCGTGATCACAGATACGCAGTATTTT | CASSVGTSVITDTQYF
TRBJ2-1 | TRBV11-2 | - | - | TGTGCCAGCAGCTCCTCCCAAACCTACAATGAGCAGTTCTTC | CASSSSQTYNEQFF
TRBJ2-5 | TRBV20-1 | - | once | TGCAGTGCTAGAGACAATAGGAGAGGACCTCAAGAGACCCAGTACTTC | CSARDNRRGPQETQYF
TRBJ2-3 | TRBV6-5 | TRBD2 | - | TGTGCCAGCAGTTACTCCGGGGGAAGCGGCCGTAGCGGGGGCACAGATACGCAGTATTTT | CASSYSGGSGRSGGTDTQYF
TRBJ2-3 | TRBV20-1 | - | - | TGCAGTGCTAGACGATTTGCAGATACGCAGTATTTT | CSARRFADTQYF
TRBJ2-5 | TRBV29-1 | - | - | TGCAGCGTTGGCCTCCGAGACACCCAGTACTTC | CSVGLRDTQYF
TRBJ2-7 | TRBV28 | - | - | TGTGCCAGCAGTTTGGGAATGACAGGCCACTACGAGCAGTACTTC | CASSLGMTGHYEQYF
TRBJ1-1 | TRBV20-1 | - | - | TGCAGTGCTAGAGAGGCGGGGAACACTGAAGCTTTCTTT | CSAREAGNTEAFF